These 15 T cell receptor beta chains share one sample of origin, sequenced in a study of early stage breast cancer tumors. The table came from immunoSEQ multiplex PCR; TCRdb's copy has only in-frame clones and leaves some out. The sample lists tens of thousands of clones; 80% were seen once. Sequenced sample: blood. The origin of the receptors is a person between 55 and 69 years old with breast cancer.

This sequence joins TRBV7-2 and TRBJ2-7, with a weak D call TRBD2 (6 bases). There are 12 residues in the CDR3. CDR1 is SGHTA, CDR2 FQGNSA, per germline. Trimming took 5 bases from V and 4 from J, leaving 9 bases between them. CDR3 in DNA: TGTGCCAGCAGCCGGACTACGTACGAGCAGTACTTC. Amino acid sequence: CASSRTTYEQYF.

The V and J genes are TRBV7-9 and TRBJ2-3; 8 bases align to TRBD2. CDR1 and CDR2 (germline): SEHNR, FQNEAQ (reference sequence). The CDR3 covers 15 residues. J lost 8 bases, V lost 2 bases, and 9 bases had no gene match. CDR3 amino acids: CASSLSREGLSTQYF. The CDR3 coding sequence is TGTGCCAGCAGCTTATCACGGGAGGGGCTTAGTACGCAGTATTTT.

The J gene is TRBJ2-2, the V gene TRBV29-1; D might be TRBD1 (5 bases). Germline loops: CDR1 SQVTM, CDR2 ANQGSEA. This CDR3 has 15 residues. V lost 0 bases to trimming and J lost 1 base, with 9 bases between them. CDR3 protein: CSVEDLQGNTGELFF. CDR3 nucleotides: TGCAGCGTTGAAGATCTCCAGGGGAACACCGGGGAGCTGTTTTTT.

The V call is TRBV14, the J call TRBJ2-2; 8 nucleotides agree with TRBD1. J lost 6 bases, V lost 4 bases, and 7 bases had no gene match. Germline CDR1 reads SGHDN; CDR2 reads FVKESK. The CDR3 runs to 15 residues. CDR3: CASSRTGMRSGELFF. Written as DNA, the CDR3 is TGTGCCAGCAGCCGGACAGGGATGCGTTCCGGGGAGCTGTTTTTT.

The rearrangement uses TRBV5-6 and TRBJ2-2; 8 bases map to TRBD2. J lost 5 bases, V lost 4 bases, and 10 bases had no gene match. The CDR3 is 16 residues long. Germline V CDR1 and CDR2: SGHDT, YYEEEE. The CDR3 loop is CASSRGLAGRTGELFF. As DNA, the CDR3 is TGTGCCAGCAGCCGCGGACTAGCAGGGAGGACCGGGGAGCTGTTTTTT.

The chain recombines TRBV6-1 with TRBJ2-1; TRBD2 is a possible D gene (5 bases). Per germline, CDR1 MNHNS and CDR2 SASEGT. The CDR3 sequence is 15 residues long. V was cut by 0 bases and J by 3 bases, with 9 bases left in between. The CDR3 nucleotides are TGTGCCAGCAGTGAAGCGGGAGTACTCTACAATGAGCAGTTCTTC. Encoded protein: CASSEAGVLYNEQFF.

The sample holds a few counts of this clone. This chain joins TRBV5-6 and TRBJ1-2; D is unclear. The CDR3 is 13 amino acids. V was pared by 0 bases and J by 4 bases, with 7 bases between. Germline-derived CDR1 and CDR2 are SGHDT and YYEEEE. This chain's CDR3 is CASSLEAAYGYTF. CDR3 nucleotides: TGTGCCAGCAGCTTGGAGGCGGCCTATGGCTACACCTTC.

The chain uses TRBV9 and TRBJ1-1, with no clear D. Germline CDR1 is SGDLS and CDR2 is YYNGEE. The CDR3 has 15 residues. Trimming left V 1 base short and J 6 bases short, with 16 bases between. The CDR3 bases are TGTGCCAGCAGCGTAATGGTCGAGGGAAGAGCTGAAGCTTTCTTT. Its protein is CASSVMVEGRAEAFF.

The rearrangement links TRBV19 to TRBJ2-7, with 7 bases fitting TRBD2. Germline V lookup: CDR1 LNHDA, CDR2 SQIVND (reference sequence). The trim removed 7 bases at V and 2 bases at J, leaving 2 bases unmatched. This CDR3 has 12 residues. CDR3 nucleotides: TGTGCCAGTACTAGCGGAGCCTACGAGCAGTACTTC. The encoded protein is CASTSGAYEQYF.

V usage is TRBV7-3 and J usage is TRBJ1-1; tentatively, D is TRBD1 (5 bases). V dropped 3 bases and J dropped 1 base, with 9 bases sitting between them. Germline lookup yields CDR1 SGHTA and CDR2 FQGTGA. This CDR3 is 14 amino acids long. The CDR3 coding sequence is TGTGCCAGCAGCTTCACAGGTACGAACACTGAAGCTTTCTTT. It encodes CASSFTGTNTEAFF.

V usage is TRBV29-1 and J usage is TRBJ2-7; TRBD1 matches at 7 bases. The ends lost 1 base at V and 3 bases at J; junction bases unmatched: 9. Germline V gene data show CDR1 as SQVTM and CDR2 as ANQGSEA. The CDR3 spans 15 residues. This CDR3 is CSVEGLGQRNYEQYF. CDR3 coding DNA: TGCAGCGTTGAAGGATTGGGACAGCGAAACTACGAGCAGTACTTC.

A single count supports this clone. This chain uses TRBV5-8 with TRBJ1-3, with D perhaps TRBD1 (5 bases). Trimming took off 1 base at V and 2 bases at J, with 7 bases between the two ends. The CDR3 is made up of 14 amino acids. Germline V gene lookup returns CDR1 SGHTS and CDR2 YDEGEE. The CDR3 DNA is TGTGCCAGCAGCTTGACAGGTCCTGGAAACACCATATATTTT. This gives the protein CASSLTGPGNTIYF.

The chain uses TRBV19 and TRBJ2-3, with a weak D call TRBD1 (5 bases). The germline V gene has CDR1 LNHDA and CDR2 SQIVND (reference sequence). Trimming took 2 bases from V and 1 from J, leaving 7 bases between them. This CDR3 is built from 14 residues. The CDR3 nucleotides are TGTGCCAGTAGTATAAGGACACGCACAGATACGCAGTATTTT. Encoded protein: CASSIRTRTDTQYF.

V usage is TRBV7-2 and J usage is TRBJ2-2; 8 bases line up with TRBD2. The CDR3 is 15 residues long. Unmatched junction bases numbered 6, after V lost 6 bases and J lost 3 bases. CDR1 is SGHTA and CDR2 is FQGNSA in the germline V gene. In DNA form, the CDR3 reads TGTGCCAGCAGTTTCGCCGGGAGGGACACCGGGGAGCTGTTTTTT. Its protein is CASSFAGRDTGELFF.

This chain connects TRBV14 to TRBJ1-1; 10 bases match TRBD1. Trimming took 1 base from V and 1 from J; bases not matched to a gene: 0. The CDR3 extends over 15 amino acids. From germline, CDR1 is SGHDN and CDR2 FVKESK. CDR3 amino acids: CASSQGTGGNTEAFF. The CDR3 DNA sequence: TGTGCCAGCAGCCAAGGGACAGGGGGGAACACTGAAGCTTTCTTT. Full variable domain (remainder filled in from reference TRBV14 and TRBJ1-1): EAGVTQFPSHSVIEKGQTVTLRCDPISGHDNLYWYRRVMGKEIKFLLHFVKESKQDESGMPNNRFLAERTGGTYSTLKVQPAELEDSGVYFCASSQGTGGNTEAFFGQGTRLTVV.